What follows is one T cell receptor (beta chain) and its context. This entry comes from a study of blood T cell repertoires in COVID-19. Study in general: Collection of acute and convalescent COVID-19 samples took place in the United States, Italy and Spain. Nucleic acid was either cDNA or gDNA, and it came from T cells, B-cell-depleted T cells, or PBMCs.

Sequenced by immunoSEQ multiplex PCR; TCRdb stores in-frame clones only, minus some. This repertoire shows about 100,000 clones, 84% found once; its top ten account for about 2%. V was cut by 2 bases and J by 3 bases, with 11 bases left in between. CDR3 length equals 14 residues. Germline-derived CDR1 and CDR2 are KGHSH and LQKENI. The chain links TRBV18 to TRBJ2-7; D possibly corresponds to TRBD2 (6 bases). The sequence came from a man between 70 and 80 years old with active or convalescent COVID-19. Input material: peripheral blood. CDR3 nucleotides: TGTGCCAGCTCACCAGACGGGGGTGGCTACGAGCAGTACTTC. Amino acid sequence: CASSPDGGGYEQYF.